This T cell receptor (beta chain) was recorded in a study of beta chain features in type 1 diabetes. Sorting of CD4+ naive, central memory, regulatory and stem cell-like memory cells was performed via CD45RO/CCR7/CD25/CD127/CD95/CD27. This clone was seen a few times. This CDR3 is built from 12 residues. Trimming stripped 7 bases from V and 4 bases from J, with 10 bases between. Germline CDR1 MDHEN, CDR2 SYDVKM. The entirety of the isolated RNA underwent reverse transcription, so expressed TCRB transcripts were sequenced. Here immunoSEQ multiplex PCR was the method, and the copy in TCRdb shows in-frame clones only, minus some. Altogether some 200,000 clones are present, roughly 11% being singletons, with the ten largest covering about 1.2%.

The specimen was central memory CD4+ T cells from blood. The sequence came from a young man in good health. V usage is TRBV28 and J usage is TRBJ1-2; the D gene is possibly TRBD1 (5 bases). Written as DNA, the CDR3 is TGTGCCAGCATTGGGGGGAGCTATGGCTACACCTTC. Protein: CASIGGSYGYTF.